This TCR beta chain was captured in a study of blood T cell repertoires in COVID-19. Turning to the study itself: Specimens from acute and convalescent COVID-19 originated in the United States, Italy and Spain. T cells, B-cell-depleted T cells, or PBMCs provided the cDNA or gDNA that served as material.

The CDR3 length is 13 residues. Unmatched junction bases numbered 9, after V lost 10 bases and J lost 4 bases. Germline V gene lookup returns CDR1 ENHRY and CDR2 SYGVKD. Per the original data handling: Nucleated cell number was recorded as an estimate derived from reference gene primer amplification. Here immunoSEQ multiplex PCR was the method, and the copy in TCRdb shows in-frame clones only, minus some. V and J calls and clone size are copied from that table; D and trimming were computed from the DNA. Among 81,000 or so clones, around four fifths were seen once, and the ten largest hold 12%. This clonotype was sampled from a woman aged 70-85 years with active or convalescent COVID-19. The V call is TRBV10-3, the J call TRBJ1-2, with 7 bases identical to TRBD1. The sequencing sample was made of peripheral blood. The CDR3 region has the DNA TGTGCCACGCGGGACAGAGAGACCTATGGCTACACCTTC. It is translated as CATRDRETYGYTF.